These 28 T cell receptor beta chains were all obtained from the same sample, sequenced in a study of blood T cell repertoires in COVID-19 (dated by TCRdb to 2020 to 2021). Library creation used the immunoSEQ multiplex PCR assay. TCRdb limited this immuneACCESS table to in-frame rearrangements with V and J called. A share of clones is missing; checked studies link under half to unresolved V genes, and the rest is unexplained. Across this sample there are a few hundred thousand clones, with roughly 77% seen only once. Of the sample, about 3% falls within the top ten clones. The sample comprised peripheral blood. These TCRs come from a woman aged 80 or over with acute or convalescent COVID-19.

In regard to this clone: One end of the junction is discordant with germline, which a read error may explain. The chain joins TRBV6-1 to TRBJ2-7; tentative D call: TRBD2 (5 bases). The germline CDR1 and CDR2 sequences are MNHNS and SASEGT. This CDR3 has 13 residues. The CDR3 reads CASSEGDSPAFDF. The DNA of the CDR3 is TGTGCCAGCAGTGAGGGAGATTCCCCGGCGTTTGACTTC.

This chain uses TRBV19 with TRBJ1-2; a weak D match, TRBD1 (5 bases). Trimming left V 3 bases short and J 4 bases short, with 12 bases between. The length of the CDR3 is 14 residues. Germline V gene data show CDR1 as LNHDA and CDR2 as SQIVND (reference sequence). The CDR3 region is CASSIVGVAYGYTF. CDR3 nucleotides: TGTGCCAGTAGTATTGTAGGGGTGGCCTATGGCTACACCTTC.

This rearrangement joins TRBV6-5 to TRBJ2-5; 7 bases align to TRBD2. From germline, CDR1 is MNHEY and CDR2 SVGAGI. The CDR3 contains 15 residues. Trimming removed 7 bases from V and 1 base from J; junction bases left unmatched: 9. The CDR3 nucleotides read TGTGCCAGCAAGTCGATTAGCGGGTTCCAAGAGACCCAGTACTTC. Protein: CASKSISGFQETQYF.

This chain links TRBV2 with TRBJ2-7; TRBD1 agrees at 8 bases. V lost 6 bases, J lost 4 bases, and 8 bases stayed unmatched. The CDR3 runs to 14 residues. The germline V gene encodes CDR1 SNHLY and CDR2 FYNNEI. Here the CDR3 reads CASRPGTGAYEQYF. The CDR3 bases are TGTGCCAGCAGGCCCGGGACAGGAGCGTACGAGCAGTACTTC.

The V and J genes are TRBV3-1 (or the pseudogene TRBV3-2) and TRBJ2-5, with a weak D call TRBD1 (5 bases). The V and J ends lost 2 bases and 14 bases respectively, with 21 bases between them. The V gene's germline CDR1 is LGHDT and CDR2 YNNKEL (reference sequence). The CDR3 has 14 amino acids. The CDR3 coding sequence is TGTGCCAGCAGCCAATCGTCTAGGCGCCTAGGGGTTTACTTC. Residues: CASSQSSRRLGVYF.

This chain links TRBV5-4 with TRBJ2-7; a weak D match, TRBD2 (6 bases). V was shortened by 4 bases and J by 4 bases, with 21 bases between the two germline ends. Germline CDR1 is SGHNT and CDR2 is YYREEE (reference sequence). This CDR3 region has 16 residues. The CDR3: CASSADGSGRSYEQYF. CDR3 bases: TGTGCCAGCAGCGCGGACGGTTCAGGGAGGTCGTACGAGCAGTACTTC.

The V and J genes are TRBV4-3 and TRBJ1-5, with unresolved D. The CDR3 length is 17 residues. From germline, CDR1 is LGHNA and CDR2 YSLEER. The V end lost 0 bases, the J end lost 6 bases, and 18 bases lay between the germline ends. CDR3 sequence reads: CASSQDPPDRPGQPQHF. In DNA form, the CDR3 reads TGCGCCAGCAGCCAAGATCCCCCCGATCGACCGGGTCAGCCCCAGCATTTT.

This sequence joins TRBV19 and TRBJ1-1; TRBD1 matches at 8 bases. CDR1 and CDR2 from the germline V gene are LNHDA and SQIVND (reference sequence). This CDR3 region has 14 residues. The ends lost 3 bases at V and 5 bases at J; junction bases unmatched: 5. CDR3 bases: TGTGCCAGTAGTATCTCAGGGGGCAGAACTGAAGCTTTCTTT. This encodes CASSISGGRTEAFF.

V usage is TRBV7-9 and J usage is TRBJ2-7; 7 nucleotides line up with TRBD1. Trimming cost V 5 bases and J 1 base; bases outside gene matches: 11. In germline, CDR1 is SEHNR, CDR2 FQNEAQ (reference sequence). This CDR3 has 16 residues. The CDR3 is CASSTGRDSFSYEQYF. The CDR3 DNA reads TGTGCCAGCAGCACCGGCCGGGACAGCTTTTCCTACGAGCAGTACTTC.

This chain connects TRBV19 to TRBJ1-3; no reliable D call. The CDR3 contains 13 residues. CDR1 and CDR2 from the germline V gene are LNHDA and SQIVND (reference sequence). Trimming took 6 bases from V and 2 from J, leaving 8 bases between them. CDR3 in amino acids: CASSHPAGNTIYF. CDR3 sequence (DNA): TGTGCCAGTAGCCACCCGGCTGGAAACACCATATATTTT.

This chain links TRBV5-1 with TRBJ1-4, with TRBD1 matching over 9 bases. V was pared by 0 bases and J by 8 bases, with 8 bases of the junction left unmatched. The germline V gene has CDR1 SGHRS and CDR2 YFSETQ. The CDR3 sequence is 16 residues long. CDR3 DNA sequence: TGCGCCAGCAGCTTGGTGGGACAGGGCCTGGGGGAAAAACTGTTTTTT. Translating gives CASSLVGQGLGEKLFF.

The rearrangement joins TRBV7-2 to TRBJ2-7; TRBD2 agrees at 13 bases. Germline V CDR1 and CDR2: SGHTA, FQGNSA. This CDR3 spans 19 amino acids. Trimming took 1 base from V and 2 from J; bases not matched to a gene: 11. CDR3 amino acids: CASSLELAGGLWTTYEQYF. The CDR3 DNA reads TGTGCCAGCAGCTTAGAACTAGCGGGGGGGCTTTGGACGACCTACGAGCAGTACTTC.

V gene TRBV11-2 combines with J gene TRBJ2-5, with 12 bases fitting TRBD2. CDR1 and CDR2 (germline): SGHAT, FQNNGV. CDR3 size: 16 residues. V lost 2 bases, J lost 5 bases, and 6 bases stayed unmatched. The CDR3 DNA follows: TGTGCCAGCAGCTTATTGACTAGCGGGAGTGGCGAGACCCAGTACTTC. Translating gives CASSLLTSGSGETQYF.

The count of this clone is one. V gene TRBV7-9 combines with J gene TRBJ1-1; the D is unclear. V dropped 5 bases and J dropped 1 base, with 11 bases sitting between them. CDR3 length: 14 amino acids. CDR1 SEHNR and CDR2 FQNEAQ come from the germline V gene (reference sequence). The chain's CDR3 is CASSPFRWNTEAFF. Here the CDR3 DNA reads TGTGCCAGCAGCCCTTTTCGTTGGAACACTGAAGCTTTCTTT.

The chain recombines TRBV6-2 or TRBV6-3 with TRBJ2-2; D is uncertain. CDR3 size: 16 residues. CDR1 MNHEY and CDR2 SVGEGT come from the germline V gene. Between the trimmed V and J ends, which lost 6 bases and 1 base, there was a span of 15 bases. For the CDR3, the DNA is TGTGCCAGCAGCTTAACCCCCACATGGAACACCGGGGAGCTGTTTTTT. Its protein product is CASSLTPTWNTGELFF.

The chain couples TRBV6-5 to TRBJ1-6; no clear D gene. Deletions cut 6 bases from V and 5 bases from J, with 11 bases between. The CDR3 is 14 amino acids. Per germline, CDR1 MNHEY and CDR2 SVGAGI. The CDR3 here is CASSPQPDNSPLHF. CDR3 bases: TGTGCCAGCAGCCCACAGCCCGATAATTCACCCCTCCACTTT.

This rearrangement joins TRBV3-1 (or the pseudogene TRBV3-2) to TRBJ1-5; 9 bases are a match to TRBD1. The CDR3 has 12 residues. Germline CDR1 reads LGHDT; CDR2 reads YNNKEL (reference sequence). After removal of 8 bases from V and 4 bases from J, the junction contained 0 bases not matched to a gene. The CDR3 DNA reads as TGTGCCAGCGGGACAGGGAATCAGCCCCAGCATTTT. It specifies CASGTGNQPQHF.

The V gene is TRBV3-1 (or the pseudogene TRBV3-2), the J gene TRBJ1-2, with D perhaps matching TRBD1 (5 bases). The V gene lost 1 base and the J gene lost 7 bases, with 13 bases spanning the gap. In germline, CDR1 is LGHDT, CDR2 YNNKEL (reference sequence). This CDR3 region has 14 residues. The CDR3 reads CASSQVQGGAGYTF. The DNA for the CDR3 is TGTGCCAGCAGCCAAGTTCAGGGAGGTGCTGGCTACACCTTC.

The chain uses TRBV12-3 or TRBV12-4 and TRBJ1-1, with 7 bases identical to TRBD1. This CDR3 has 13 amino acids. V trimming: 6 bases; J trimming: 5 bases; junction bases outside the gene matches: 6. In DNA, the CDR3 is TGTGCCAGCAGCTGGCAGGGGGATACTGAAGCTTTCTTT. This sequence encodes CASSWQGDTEAFF.

This clone was seen more than once but under ten times. The chain employs TRBV9 and TRBJ2-3; 12 bases align to TRBD2. The germline gives CDR1 SGDLS, CDR2 YYNGEE. The V segment lost 4 bases and the J segment 4 bases; nucleotides outside the gene matches: 4. The CDR3 runs 15 residues. Written as DNA, the CDR3 is TGTGCCAGCAGCCCAACTAGCGGGAGGTCAGATACGCAGTATTTT. Its protein is CASSPTSGRSDTQYF.

The chain is built from TRBV11-3 and TRBJ2-3, with D maybe TRBD1 (6 bases). The CDR3 loop spans 14 amino acids. Germline lookup yields CDR1 SGHNT and CDR2 YENEEA. The V gene lost 5 bases and the J gene lost 1 base, with 10 bases spanning the gap. The CDR3 nucleotides are TGTGCCAGCAGCCTTCACAGGGGCACAGATACGCAGTATTTT. As protein: CASSLHRGTDTQYF.

This clone was counted between two and nine times. This chain connects TRBV9 to TRBJ1-5; 7 bases are shared with TRBD1. V was clipped by 4 bases and J by 1 base; unmatched bases: 5. Germline assignment: CDR1 SGDLS and CDR2 YYNGEE. The CDR3 consists of 15 residues. The CDR3 region has the DNA TGTGCCAGCAGCCCCGGGACAGTAAGCAATCAGCCCCAGCATTTT. It codes for CASSPGTVSNQPQHF.

The chain employs TRBV18 and TRBJ2-5, with TRBD1 matching 7 bases. The CDR3 consists of 12 residues. With 8 bases clipped from V and 3 bases from J, the junction kept 3 bases outside the gene matches. Looked up from germline, CDR1 is KGHSH and CDR2 is LQKENI. In DNA, the CDR3 is TGTGCCAGCCAGACAGGGAAAGAGACCCAGTACTTC. It is translated as CASQTGKETQYF.

The genes are TRBV9 and TRBJ2-7, with a weak D call TRBD1 (7 bases). There are 15 residues in the CDR3. V was pared by 0 bases and J by 2 bases, with 12 bases between. Germline CDR1 reads SGDLS; CDR2 reads YYNGEE. The CDR3 here is CASSVGRGTAYEQYF. The CDR3 bases are TGTGCCAGCAGCGTAGGTCGGGGGACAGCCTACGAGCAGTACTTC.

The rearrangement links TRBV29-1 to TRBJ1-5; D is possibly TRBD1 (6 bases). Germline V lookup: CDR1 SQVTM, CDR2 ANQGSEA. The CDR3 has 13 amino acids. Trimming took off 4 bases at V and 0 bases at J, with 7 bases between the two ends. The CDR3, as DNA: TGCAGCGTTGGGACAGATAGCAATCAGCCCCAGCATTTT. It codes for CSVGTDSNQPQHF.

The chain carries TRBV4-2 and TRBJ2-3; 10 bases match TRBD2. Germline V gene lookup returns CDR1 LGHNA and CDR2 YNFKEQ. The CDR3 has 16 residues. V shed 1 base and J 4 bases; nucleotides not matched to a gene: 5. The CDR3 DNA reads TGTGCCAGCAGCCAAGCCCTAGGGACTAGCGCAGATACGCAGTATTTT. It encodes CASSQALGTSADTQYF.

V is TRBV19 and J is TRBJ1-5, with TRBD1 as a possible D gene (6 bases). Germline values: CDR1 LNHDA, CDR2 SQIVND (reference sequence). The V end lost 7 bases, the J end lost 6 bases, and 16 bases lay between the germline ends. There are 14 residues in the CDR3. Here the CDR3 DNA reads TGTGCCAGTAACGCAAACAGGGCTGGTCAGCCCCAGCATTTT. As protein: CASNANRAGQPQHF.

This clone was recorded once. This chain links TRBV6-4 with TRBJ1-2; TRBD1 aligns across 9 bases. In germline, CDR1 is MRHNA, CDR2 SNTAGT. V shed 4 bases, J shed 7 bases, and the junction held 10 bases outside the gene matches. The CDR3 runs to 15 residues. CDR3 protein: CASSASTGGVIGYTF. The CDR3 region has the DNA TGTGCCAGCAGTGCCTCGACAGGGGGGGTGATTGGCTACACCTTC.